Listed below are T cell receptor beta chains from one sample, sequenced in a study of shared clonotypes between healthy human individuals. Some clones are missing from TCRdb's copy, which holds only in-frame ones; the method was immunoSEQ multiplex PCR. The sample consists of 2 million to 3 million clones, 93% of them appearing once. The sequenced sample was naive CD4+ T cells from PBMCs. The receptors were gathered from a man aged 18 to 29 in good health. Some clones in this sample may be carry-over from other donors' samples. CDR3s include the opening cysteine and the closing phenylalanine or tryptophan. A D gene is named only where the DNA matches it firmly. Size values are once, few and many counts, or a class for expanded clones, and some rows have none.

D,length,V,J,size,CDR3,DNA
-,13,TRBV28,TRBJ2-3,-,CASGPASTDTQYF,TGTGCCAGTGGCCCTGCTAGCACAGATACGCAGTATTTT
TRBD1,13,TRBV11-3,TRBJ2-7,-,CASSRTGAYEQYF,TGTGCCAGCTCCCGGACAGGAGCCTACGAGCAGTACTTC
TRBD1,17,TRBV28,TRBJ1-2,-,CASSSGTGGLSVYGYTF,TGTGCCAGCAGCTCCGGGACAGGGGGCCTCTCTGTGTATGGCTACACCTTC
-,13,TRBV10-2,TRBJ2-5,-,CASSESERQTQYF,TGCGCCAGCAGTGAGTCGGAACGTCAGACCCAGTACTTC
TRBD2,17,TRBV9,TRBJ2-2,-,CASSATTSGRAGGELFF,TGTGCCAGCAGCGCGACGACTAGCGGGAGGGCCGGCGGGGAGCTGTTTTTT
TRBD2,14,TRBV7-2,TRBJ2-7,-,CASSLGGRSYEQYF,TGTGCCAGCAGCTTGGGCGGGAGGTCCTACGAGCAGTACTTC
-,13,TRBV30,TRBJ1-1,few,CAWSVKGNTEAFF,TGTGCCTGGAGTGTAAAGGGCAACACTGAAGCTTTCTTT
-,17,TRBV5-1,TRBJ2-3,-,CASSLDAWSGTTDTQYF,TGCGCCAGCAGCTTGGATGCTTGGTCGGGGACCACAGATACGCAGTATTTT
TRBD1,14,TRBV25-1,TRBJ2-2,-,CASSRDRDTGELFF,TGTGCCAGTTCCCGGGACAGGGACACCGGGGAGCTGTTTTTT
TRBD1,15,TRBV19,TRBJ2-7,-,CASSIDGTGAVEQYF,TGTGCCAGTAGTATAGATGGGACAGGGGCGGTCGAGCAGTACTTC
TRBD2,16,TRBV7-9,TRBJ2-1,once,CASSLGGGRVYNEQFF,TGTGCCAGCAGCTTAGGTGGCGGGAGAGTCTACAATGAGCAGTTCTTC
-,13,TRBV5-4,TRBJ2-5,-,CASSGRHQETQYF,TGTGCCAGCAGCGGCCGGCACCAAGAGACCCAGTACTTC
TRBD1,17,TRBV30,TRBJ2-2,-,CAWFPRPGQGITGELFF,TGTGCCTGGTTCCCCCGACCGGGACAGGGGATCACCGGGGAGCTGTTTTTT
TRBD2,15,TRBV7-2,TRBJ2-7,-,CASSLEGTTESEQYF,TGTGCCAGCAGCTTAGAGGGGACTACCGAATCCGAGCAGTACTTC
-,14,TRBV27,TRBJ2-7,-,CASSPPEDLYEQYF,TGTGCCAGCAGTCCCCCGGAGGACCTCTACGAGCAGTACTTC
-,17,TRBV9,TRBJ2-2,-,CASSDRKSRGGTGELFF,TGTGCCAGCAGCGACCGCAAATCCAGGGGTGGCACCGGGGAGCTGTTTTTT
-,15,TRBV5-1,TRBJ1-5,-,CASSLGGGGQGPQHF,TGCGCCAGCAGCTTAGGAGGGGGGGGCCAAGGGCCCCAGCATTTT
-,12,TRBV19,TRBJ2-1,-,CASSIQNNEQFF,TGTGCCAGTAGTATTCAGAACAATGAGCAGTTCTTC
-,14,TRBV29-1,TRBJ2-5,-,CSVEPSGGGETQYF,TGCAGCGTAGAGCCATCAGGGGGAGGAGAGACCCAGTACTTC
-,12,TRBV7-9,TRBJ2-5,-,CASRGVGETQYF,TGTGCCAGCAGGGGGGTGGGTGAGACCCAGTACTTC
-,14,TRBV29-1,TRBJ2-7,-,CSVSYLGTPYEQYF,TGCAGCGTATCCTACCTCGGGACACCTTACGAGCAGTACTTC
TRBD2,16,TRBV7-6,TRBJ2-1,-,CASSLTGGRAYNEQFF,TGTGCCAGCAGCTTAACGGGAGGGCGAGCCTACAATGAGCAGTTCTTC
TRBD1,18,TRBV5-1,TRBJ1-1,-,CASSSTPVGQGGRLGAFF,TGCGCCAGCAGCTCAACCCCGGTGGGACAGGGCGGGCGTCTGGGGGCTTTCTTT
-,11,TRBV6-5,TRBJ1-1,once,CASSNGQEAFF,TGTGCCAGCAGTAACGGACAGGAAGCTTTCTTT
-,15,TRBV28,TRBJ2-7,-,CASSLQGSRPYEQYF,TGTGCCAGCAGTTTGCAGGGATCACGGCCCTACGAGCAGTACTTC
TRBD2,16,TRBV9,TRBJ2-1,-,CASSPRIAVAGLEQFF,TGTGCCAGCAGCCCACGCATTGCAGTAGCGGGACTCGAGCAGTTCTTC
-,15,TRBV25-1,TRBJ2-7,-,CASSEPAGGTYEQYF,TGTGCCAGCAGTGAACCAGCGGGCGGGACCTACGAGCAGTACTTC
TRBD2,14,TRBV11-1,TRBJ2-5,once,CASSLSGRGETQYF,TGTGCCAGCAGCTTAAGCGGGAGAGGGGAGACCCAGTACTTC
-,16,TRBV23-1,TRBJ1-2,-,CASSHPRGPMYYGYTF,TGCGCCAGCAGTCATCCGAGGGGCCCGATGTACTATGGCTACACCTTC
TRBD2,17,TRBV15,TRBJ2-1,-,CATSRDSPSGTNNEQFF,TGTGCCACCAGCAGAGACAGCCCCAGCGGGACTAACAATGAGCAGTTCTTC
TRBD2,16,TRBV11-2,TRBJ2-3,once,CASSLGIAGGTDTQYF,TGTGCCAGCAGCTTAGGAATAGCGGGAGGCACAGATACGCAGTATTTT
-,20,TRBV7-8,TRBJ2-3,-,CASSLEVPGGITTSTDTQYF,TGTGCCAGCAGCTTAGAAGTCCCGGGCGGAATAACAACTAGCACAGATACGCAGTATTTT
TRBD2,17,TRBV7-9,TRBJ2-6,-,CASSFREGSSGANVLTF,TGTGCCAGCAGCTTCCGGGAGGGCAGCTCTGGGGCCAACGTCCTGACTTTC
-,15,TRBV5-1,TRBJ2-7,once,CASSTSGTGTYEQYF,TGCGCCAGCAGCACCTCCGGGACGGGAACCTACGAGCAGTACTTC
TRBD2,17,TRBV18,TRBJ2-3,-,CASSPPGLAASTDTQYF,TGTGCCAGCTCACCACCCGGACTAGCGGCTAGCACAGATACGCAGTATTTT
-,11,TRBV30,TRBJ1-2,-,CAWSIDYGYTF,TGTGCCTGGAGTATTGACTATGGCTACACCTTC
-,15,TRBV5-1,TRBJ2-1,-,CASSQGPAVYNEQFF,TGCGCCAGCAGCCAGGGTCCGGCCGTTTACAATGAGCAGTTCTTC
-,13,TRBV7-2,TRBJ2-5,-,CASSFFRQETQYF,TGTGCCAGCAGCTTTTTTCGACAAGAGACCCAGTACTTC
-,15,TRBV11-1,TRBJ2-1,-,CASGKKGGPYNEQFF,TGTGCCAGCGGGAAAAAAGGGGGACCCTACAATGAGCAGTTCTTC
-,16,TRBV9,TRBJ1-4,-,CASSPRIEVNNEKLFF,TGTGCCAGCAGCCCACGGATAGAGGTGAACAATGAAAAACTGTTTTTT
TRBD2,15,TRBV11-1,TRBJ2-5,-,CASSPGLGRQETQYF,TGTGCCAGCAGCCCGGGACTAGGGCGCCAAGAGACCCAGTACTTC
-,15,TRBV7-2,TRBJ1-5,-,CASSLSQVGNQPQHF,TGTGCCAGCAGCTTATCACAGGTTGGCAATCAGCCCCAGCATTTT
-,14,TRBV4-1,TRBJ2-3,-,CASSPDSSTDTQYF,TGCGCCAGCAGCCCAGACTCTAGCACAGATACGCAGTATTTT
-,16,TRBV7-2,TRBJ1-2,-,CASSLGPRQTEYGYTF,TGTGCCAGCAGCTTAGGGCCTCGACAGACCGAGTATGGCTACACCTTC
TRBD2,18,TRBV30,TRBJ2-3,-,CAWSSSRTSGSPQDTQYF,TGTGCCTGGAGTTCTAGTAGGACTAGCGGGTCTCCCCAGGATACGCAGTATTTT
-,14,TRBV28,TRBJ2-5,-,CASSFGQPRGRHDF,TGTGCCAGCAGTTTTGGGCAGCCGAGAGGGCGGCACGACTTC
TRBD2,14,TRBV6-5,TRBJ2-3,-,CASSYTQIAGGQYF,TGTGCCAGCAGTTACACACAGATAGCGGGAGGGCAGTATTTT
TRBD2,16,TRBV9,TRBJ2-2,-,CASSVASGKNTGELFF,TGTGCCAGCAGCGTAGCTAGCGGGAAGAACACCGGGGAGCTGTTTTTT
-,11,TRBV30,TRBJ2-7,-,CAWSFSYEQYF,TGTGCCTGGAGTTTCTCCTACGAGCAGTACTTC
TRBD1,15,TRBV2,TRBJ1-1,-,CASSVSHRGKTEAFF,TGTGCCAGCAGTGTTAGCCACAGGGGGAAGACTGAAGCTTTCTTT
-,12,TRBV29-1,TRBJ2-2,-,CSVEGHNGELFF,TGCAGCGTTGAAGGTCACAACGGGGAGCTGTTTTTT
TRBD2,18,TRBV28,TRBJ2-3,-,CASSFTYSQAGDTDTQYF,TGTGCCAGCAGTTTCACCTACTCGCAGGCGGGAGACACAGATACGCAGTATTTT
-,13,TRBV27,TRBJ2-3,-,CASRLGPTDTQYF,TGTGCCAGCAGGTTAGGGCCCACAGATACGCAGTATTTT
TRBD1,16,TRBV30,TRBJ2-5,-,CAWTSGQGGKQETQYF,TGTGCCTGGACCTCGGGACAGGGAGGAAAACAAGAGACCCAGTACTTC
-,12,TRBV19,TRBJ1-5,-,CASRGDLQPQHF,TGTGCCAGTCGCGGGGATTTGCAGCCCCAGCATTTT
TRBD1,14,TRBV28,TRBJ1-5,-,CASRDREGNQPQHF,TGTGCCTCCCGGGACAGGGAAGGCAATCAGCCCCAGCATTTT
TRBD1,14,TRBV7-9,TRBJ1-5,-,CASSRTGGDQPQHF,TGTGCCAGCAGCCGAACAGGGGGCGATCAGCCCCAGCATTTT
-,13,TRBV30,TRBJ1-6,-,CAWSEGEDSPLHF,TGTGCCTGGAGTGAGGGTGAGGATTCACCCCTCCACTTT
-,16,TRBV5-1,TRBJ2-3,-,CASSLVWGVSTDTQYF,TGCGCCAGCAGCTTGGTCTGGGGGGTGTCCACAGATACGCAGTATTTT
-,14,TRBV7-3,TRBJ1-1,-,CASSATGTGTEAFF,TGTGCCAGCAGCGCTACAGGGACCGGGACTGAAGCTTTCTTT